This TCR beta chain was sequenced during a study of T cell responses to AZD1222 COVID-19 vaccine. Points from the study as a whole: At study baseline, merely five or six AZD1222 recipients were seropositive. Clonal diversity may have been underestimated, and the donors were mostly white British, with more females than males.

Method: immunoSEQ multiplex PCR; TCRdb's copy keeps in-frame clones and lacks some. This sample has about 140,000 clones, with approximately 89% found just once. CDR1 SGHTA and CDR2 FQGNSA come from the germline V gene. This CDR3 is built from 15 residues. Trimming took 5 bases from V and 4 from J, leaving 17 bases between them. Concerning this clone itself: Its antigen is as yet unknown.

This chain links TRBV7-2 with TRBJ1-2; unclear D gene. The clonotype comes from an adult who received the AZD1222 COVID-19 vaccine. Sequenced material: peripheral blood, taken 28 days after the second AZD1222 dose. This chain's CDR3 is CASSLSVEAIYGYTF. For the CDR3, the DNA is TGTGCCAGCAGCCTGAGCGTGGAGGCAATCTATGGCTACACCTTC.